This T cell receptor (beta chain) was documented in a study of T cell repertoires in cytomegalovirus infection. Overall study: Matching HLA type, along with CMV infection, was indicated by public TCR beta signatures. Points from the study as a whole: The ex vivo response was dominated by HLA-C-restricted CMV-specific TCR beta clonotypes. Of the TCR beta families, the public ones yielded a cumulative frequency that identified carriers of CMV plus the relevant HLA.

Remarks on this clonotype: What it recognizes is unknown. This clone may be a read error of a much larger clone one base away.

TCRdb re-called the reads through MiXCR, storing one row per CDR3 protein. Of fewer than 400,000 distinct CDR3 sequences in the sample, 15% to 20% were seen once. Trimming took off 10 bases at V and 14 bases at J, with 21 bases between the two ends. CDR3 length: 13 amino acids. The germline gives CDR1 SGHVS, CDR2 FQNEAQ. This chain uses TRBV7-8 with TRBJ1-6; D unresolved. This TCR came from a human donor in good health (CMV status not recorded). Some clones in this sample may be carry-over from other donors' samples. Sample: PBMCs. The CDR3 coding sequence is TGTGCCACCCAGCCTCTGCGTAGACGTACCCTCCACTTT. This gives the protein CATQPLRRRTLHF. The whole variable domain, remainder taken from reference TRBV7-8 and TRBJ1-6, is GAGVSQSPRYKVAKRGQDVALRCDPISGHVSLFWYQQALGQGPEFLTYFQNEAQLDKSGLPSDRFFAERPEGSVSTLKIQRTQQEDSAVYLCATQPLRRRTLHFGNGTRLTVT.